This entry concerns a single T cell receptor (beta chain). TRB was amplified by touch-down multiplex PCR, primer pools A and B combined. Reprocessing the multiplex PCR reads, TCRdb reports a single entry for every CDR3 protein and omits DNA. The table lists fewer than 8,500 distinct CDR3 sequences. Each sample's input was 250 to 300 ng genomic DNA, 30,000 to 45,000 genome equivalents. The sample comes from a study of T cell clusters in autoimmune cytopenias. The CDR3 contains 13 residues. Germline V lookup: CDR1 MNHNY, CDR2 SVGAGI (reference sequence). These data were likewise used in another study, on T cell repertoires in aging, cancer and after chemotherapy.

The clonotype originates from a human donor in good health. The chain recombines TRBV6-6 with TRBJ2-1; without DNA, the TCRdb call of TRBD2 cannot be checked. Sequences were obtained from peripheral blood. The CDR3 here is CAIVAGGNNEQFF.